This TCR beta chain was identified in a study of T cells in Graves' hyperthyroidism and ophthalmopathy. Whole-study context: Peripheral blood was taken when the disease was first diagnosed, before any treatment began.

Study results and caveats: Researchers report that a 13 V-J model separated ophthalmopathy from stable hyperthyroidism.

Using RNA transcripts as the source, TCR beta CDR3 regions were amplified. HTBI primers drove first-round RT-PCR of the TCR CDR3. Each CDR3 protein is one row after TCRdb ran MiXCR on the multiplex PCR reads. The sample carries 250,000 to 300,000 distinct CDR3 sequences, roughly 18% recorded once. The CDR3 runs 14 residues. Trimming at V came to 7 bases and at J to 3 bases, leaving 5 bases not matched to a gene. Germline values: CDR1 LGHDT, CDR2 YNNKEL (reference sequence). Worth noting for this clonotype: As yet, its antigen is unknown.

This clonotype originated in a man over 45 with Graves' ophthalmopathy. V gene TRBV3-1 combines with J gene TRBJ2-2; 7 nucleotides match TRBD2. The material sequenced was blood. CDR3 loop: CASTPGRDTGELFF. CDR3 coding DNA: TGTGCCAGCACACCAGGGAGGGACACCGGGGAGCTGTTTTTT. Combining the CDR3 with reference TRBV3-1 and TRBJ2-2 gives the whole variable domain DTAVSQTPKYLVTQMGNDKSIKCEQNLGHDTMYWYKQDSKKFLKIMFSYNNKELIINETVPNRFSPKSPDKAHLNLHINSLELGDSAVYFCASTPGRDTGELFFGEGSRLTVL.